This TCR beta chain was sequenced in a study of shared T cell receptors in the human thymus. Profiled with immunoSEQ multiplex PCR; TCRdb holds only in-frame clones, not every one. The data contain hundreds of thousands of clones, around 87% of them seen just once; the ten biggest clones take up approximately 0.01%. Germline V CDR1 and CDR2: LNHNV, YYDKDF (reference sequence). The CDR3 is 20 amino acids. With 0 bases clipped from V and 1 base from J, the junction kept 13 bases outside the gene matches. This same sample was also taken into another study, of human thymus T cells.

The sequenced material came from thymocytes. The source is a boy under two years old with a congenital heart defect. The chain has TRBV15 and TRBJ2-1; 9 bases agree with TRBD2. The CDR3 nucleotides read TGTGCCACCAGCAGAGATCCTTGGGCTAGCGGGGCGGGGTCCTACAATGAGCAGTTCTTC. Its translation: CATSRDPWASGAGSYNEQFF.